A selection of T cell receptor beta chains follows, all from one sample in a study of shared clonotypes between healthy human individuals. Measured with immunoSEQ multiplex PCR; TCRdb has only the in-frame clones, and not every one. Of 2 million to 2.5 million clones in the sample, roughly 90% were seen once. The sample comprised naive CD4+ T cells from PBMCs. The receptors were gathered from a man aged 18 to 35 in good health. Some clones in this sample may be carry-over from other donors' samples. Both conserved end residues are part of each CDR3. D genes are given only for firm matches. A clone size is listed for some rows: how often the clone was seen (once, few, many), or a class if it is expanded.

V gene	J gene	D gene	clone size	CDR3 protein	CDR3 DNA
TRBV5-1	TRBJ2-1	NA	NA	CASSLSPSSDNEQFF	TGCGCCAGCAGCTTGTCACCTTCGAGCGACAATGAGCAGTTCTTC
TRBV19	TRBJ2-2	TRBD1	NA	CASSKGAGELFF	TGTGCCAGTAGTAAGGGGGCGGGGGAGCTGTTTTTT
TRBV30	TRBJ2-7	TRBD1	NA	CAWAGQGDEQYF	TGTGCCTGGGCAGGACAGGGCGACGAGCAGTACTTC
TRBV7-2	TRBJ2-7	NA	NA	CASSLGGQPGYEQYF	TGTGCCAGCAGCTTAGGAGGCCAGCCGGGCTACGAGCAGTACTTC
TRBV7-8	TRBJ1-1	NA	NA	CASSLLGRANTEAFF	TGTGCCAGCAGCTTATTGGGCAGGGCGAACACTGAAGCTTTCTTT
TRBV5-1	TRBJ2-5	NA	once	CASSLGAGSGQETQYF	TGCGCCAGCAGCTTGGGGGCAGGGTCAGGCCAAGAGACCCAGTACTTC
TRBV10-3	TRBJ2-7	TRBD2	NA	CAIRGTTTYEQYF	TGTGCCATCAGGGGGACTACCACCTACGAGCAGTACTTC
TRBV7-8	TRBJ1-1	NA	NA	CASSLGGGLLRNTEAFF	TGTGCCAGCAGCTTAGGCGGGGGACTACTACGGAACACTGAAGCTTTCTTT
TRBV7-9	TRBJ1-1	NA	NA	CASSDSGASTEAFF	TGTGCCAGCAGCGACTCGGGGGCATCCACTGAAGCTTTCTTT
TRBV2	TRBJ2-3	TRBD1	once	CASSEAGTGGTDTQYF	TGTGCCAGCAGTGAGGCCGGGACAGGGGGCACAGATACGCAGTATTTT
TRBV2	TRBJ2-3	TRBD2	NA	CASSEGGLARTDTQYF	TGTGCCAGCAGTGAAGGGGGACTAGCACGCACAGATACGCAGTATTTT
TRBV27	TRBJ2-3	TRBD2	NA	CASSFAFYMGGSTDTQYF	TGTGCCAGCAGTTTCGCCTTCTATATGGGCGGGAGTACAGATACGCAGTATTTT
TRBV5-1	TRBJ2-1	TRBD2	NA	CASSLIAGGPGEQFF	TGCGCCAGCAGCTTGATAGCGGGAGGGCCGGGTGAGCAGTTCTTC
TRBV5-1	TRBJ1-2	TRBD1	NA	CASSLQGSGYGYTF	TGCGCCAGCAGCTTACAGGGGTCTGGCTATGGCTACACCTTC
TRBV5-5	TRBJ2-7	NA	NA	CASSLDYEQYF	TGTGCCAGCAGCCTAGACTACGAGCAGTACTTC
TRBV5-1	TRBJ2-1	TRBD2	NA	CASSLAGDPSYNEQFF	TGCGCCAGCAGCTTAGCGGGGGACCCATCCTACAATGAGCAGTTCTTC
TRBV28	TRBJ2-2	TRBD2	NA	CASSAGWASGRGDTGELFF	TGTGCCAGCAGCGCGGGGTGGGCTAGCGGGAGAGGAGACACCGGGGAGCTGTTTTTT
TRBV6-1	TRBJ2-3	NA	once	CASSEEPRVRGRGQYF	TGTGCCAGCAGTGAAGAACCTAGAGTCCGGGGGAGAGGGCAGTATTTT
TRBV10-1	TRBJ2-3	TRBD2	NA	CASSESSGSNTQYF	TGCGCCAGCAGTGAGTCAAGCGGGAGCAATACGCAGTATTTT
TRBV9	TRBJ2-3	NA	NA	CASSVDLESSTDTQYF	TGTGCCAGCAGCGTAGATCTGGAATCTAGCACAGATACGCAGTATTTT
TRBV7-2	TRBJ1-1	NA	once	CASSLVSGNTEAFF	TGTGCCAGCAGCTTGGTTAGCGGGAACACTGAAGCTTTCTTT
TRBV7-2	TRBJ2-1	TRBD2	NA	CASSPLVSRGGHYEQFF	TGTGCCAGCAGCCCACTGGTCTCCCGCGGGGGTCACTATGAGCAGTTCTTC
TRBV14	TRBJ1-2	TRBD1	NA	CASSRQTGTATYGYTF	TGTGCCAGCAGCCGGCAGACCGGGACAGCTACTTATGGCTACACCTTC
TRBV6-5	TRBJ1-2	TRBD1	NA	CASQGQAGYTF	TGTGCCAGCCAGGGACAGGCCGGCTACACCTTC
TRBV18	TRBJ1-5	TRBD1	NA	CASSPGDRGHQPQHF	TGTGCCAGCTCACCTGGAGACAGGGGACATCAGCCCCAGCATTTT
TRBV4-3	TRBJ2-7	TRBD2	NA	CASSLGTSGVYEQYF	TGCGCCAGCAGCCTCGGGACTAGCGGGGTTTACGAGCAGTACTTC
TRBV7-9	TRBJ1-4	NA	few	CASSLVEKLFF	TGTGCCAGCAGCTTAGTGGAAAAACTGTTTTTT
TRBV7-7	TRBJ2-1	NA	NA	CASSAQGPYNEQFF	TGTGCCAGCAGCGCCCAGGGCCCCTACAATGAGCAGTTCTTC
TRBV5-5	TRBJ2-7	TRBD1	NA	CASSAGQGDSYEQYF	TGTGCCAGCAGCGCGGGACAGGGCGACTCCTACGAGCAGTACTTC
TRBV4-2	TRBJ2-6	NA	NA	CASSQDPVSGANVLTF	TGTGCCAGCAGCCAAGATCCGGTCTCTGGGGCCAACGTCCTGACTTTC
TRBV5-4	TRBJ2-7	NA	NA	CASSLGGREAVEQYF	TGTGCCAGCAGCTTGGGTGGCAGGGAGGCCGTCGAGCAGTACTTC
TRBV14	TRBJ2-7	TRBD2	once	CASSPTGTSGRLPYEQYF	TGTGCCAGCAGCCCAACGGGGACTAGCGGGAGGCTTCCCTACGAGCAGTACTTC
TRBV4-3	TRBJ2-7	NA	NA	CASSPQSSESYEQYF	TGCGCCAGCAGCCCCCAATCATCTGAGTCCTACGAGCAGTACTTC
TRBV25-1	TRBJ1-1	NA	NA	CASSPLGGNTEAFF	TGTGCCAGCAGTCCCCTCGGGGGGAACACTGAAGCTTTCTTT
TRBV5-1	TRBJ2-2	TRBD1	NA	CASSLPGQGGNTGELFF	TGCGCCAGCAGCCTCCCGGGACAGGGGGGGAACACCGGGGAGCTGTTTTTT